Presented here are 6 T cell receptor beta chains from one specimen sequenced in a study of blood T cell repertoires in COVID-19. This table comes from immunoSEQ multiplex PCR, and its TCRdb copy is limited to in-frame clones, with some not included. The sample includes more than 110,000 clones, more than 65% of them seen just once. Sequencing was done on a sample of peripheral blood. Receptors were obtained from a woman aged 55-70 years with acute or convalescent COVID-19.

The chain is built from TRBV28 and TRBJ2-1; TRBD2 is a possible D gene (6 bases). The V gene's germline CDR1 is MDHEN and CDR2 SYDVKM. CDR3 length equals 15 residues. Trimming stripped 6 bases from V and 7 bases from J, with 19 bases between. CDR3 region: CASSPDYPDFNEQFF. The CDR3 DNA reads TGTGCCAGCAGCCCGGACTACCCAGATTTTAATGAGCAGTTCTTC.

The rearrangement links TRBV7-3 to TRBJ1-2; a possible D gene is TRBD1 (5 bases). Trimming took 8 bases from V and 0 from J, leaving 13 bases between them. Germline V gene lookup returns CDR1 SGHTA and CDR2 FQGTGA. CDR3 length: 14 amino acids. CDR3 protein: CASAKDSSNYGYTF. Here the CDR3 DNA reads TGTGCCAGCGCCAAAGACAGTTCTAACTATGGCTACACCTTC.

This chain connects TRBV3-1 (or the pseudogene TRBV3-2) to TRBJ2-1, with 12 bases aligning to TRBD2. This CDR3 region has 15 residues. Germline values: CDR1 LGHDT, CDR2 YNNKEL (reference sequence). V shed 1 base and J 8 bases; nucleotides not matched to a gene: 3. CDR3 region: CASSQGTSGTYEQFF. In nucleotides, the CDR3 is TGTGCCAGCAGCCAAGGGACTAGCGGGACTTATGAGCAGTTCTTC.

This clone was seen more than once but under ten times. The chain joins TRBV7-3 to TRBJ1-1; the match to TRBD1 covers 9 bases. Germline assignment: CDR1 SGHTA and CDR2 FQGTGA. CDR3 size: 13 residues. The trim removed 5 bases at V and 5 bases at J, leaving 3 bases unmatched. This CDR3 reads CASSRQGGTEAFF. The CDR3 bases are TGTGCCAGCAGCCGACAGGGGGGAACTGAAGCTTTCTTT.

This chain uses TRBV9 with TRBJ2-3; TRBD2 aligns across 8 bases. After removal of 2 bases from V and 3 bases from J, the junction contained 5 bases not matched to a gene. The germline V gene encodes CDR1 SGDLS and CDR2 YYNGEE. CDR3 length: 15 residues. The CDR3, as DNA: TGTGCCAGCAGCGTGATTACTAGCGGAACAGATACGCAGTATTTT. Its protein is CASSVITSGTDTQYF.

V is TRBV10-3 and J is TRBJ1-4, with D possibly being TRBD1 (6 bases). This CDR3 is 16 amino acids long. The germline gives CDR1 ENHRY, CDR2 SYGVKD. Trimming took off 5 bases at V and 5 bases at J, with 18 bases between the two ends. In DNA, the CDR3 is TGTGCCATCAGTAGAAGCACGGGAGGGGGGAATGAAAAACTGTTTTTT. Protein sequence: CAISRSTGGGNEKLFF.